This T cell receptor (beta chain) was sequenced in a study of T cells after yellow fever vaccination. Study context: SMART-Seq v4 Ultra Low Input prepared libraries from low-cell fractions. Findings and caveats of the study: Post-booster repertoires contained most primary-vaccination clones again (roughly 96% CD4, about 90% CD8).

A universal primer site and UMIs were added as TCR cDNA was made by 5'RACE template switching. TCRdb re-analysed the 5' RACE reads in MiXCR, keeping a single row per CDR3 protein. The repertoire has a few hundred thousand distinct CDR3 sequences, 8.5% to 10% of them found once; the top ten carry over 15%. The CDR3 loop spans 16 amino acids. Trimming left V 3 bases short and J 0 bases short, with 14 bases between. CDR1 is DFQATT and CDR2 is SNEGSKA in the germline V gene (reference sequence). This clonotype has a handful of counts. The antigen remains unidentified. This clonotype originated in a man younger than 35 who received the YFV17D yellow fever vaccine. The sample here was PBMCs, taken on the day of the first yellow fever vaccination. The gene calls are TRBV20-1 and TRBJ2-2; D perhaps matches TRBD1 (5 bases). The CDR3 loop is CSASSVGQANTGELFF. The CDR3 DNA reads as TGCAGTGCTAGTTCGGTGGGGCAGGCGAACACCGGGGAGCTGTTTTTT.